These T cell receptor beta chains were read from a single sample in a study of blood T cell repertoires in COVID-19. Sequencing used immunoSEQ multiplex PCR; TCRdb keeps in-frame clones, though not all of them. The sample has some 120,000 clones, approximately 90% seen once; the top ten hold just over 2%. Sequencing was performed on peripheral blood. Receptors originate from a man aged 45-60 years with COVID-19, enrolled during active disease. The conserved cysteine and the conserved F or W are not part of the CDR3 here.

9 | TRBV7-9 | ASSLGPGAT
12 | TRBV24-1 | ATKDRGDGGELF
12 | TRBV9 | ASSMGTPNTEAF
9 | TRBV5-4 | ASSTAGTQY
14 | TRBV7-8 | ASSLATGRGLEKLF
12 | TRBV5-1 | ASSLGSSGNTIY
11 | TRBV18 | ASAGQRNTEAF
16 | TRBV28 | ASSPPSPGTINTGELF
13 | TRBV24-1 | ATSISGDGTDTQY
14 | TRBV5-4 | ASSLQEGGGFSEAF
16 | TRBV25-1 | ASSEATSGKTAYNEQF
16 | TRBV18 | ASSPLEGASSGANVLT
14 | TRBV4-2 | ASSHNGQGGIYEQY
12 | TRBV7-3 | ASSLLSSTDTQY
13 | TRBV18 | ASSPTAGGPYEQY
12 | TRBV4-2 | ASSQVPGAPMQF
12 | TRBV27 | ASSFSGFNQPQH
13 | TRBV9 | ASSPRDLGALEQF
18 | TRBV6-2/TRBV6-3 | ASSYPGEGSAPTSTDTQY
12 | TRBV9 | ASSVAQGGEKLF
14 | TRBV19 | ASSIYGIGTGETQY
13 | TRBV4-1 | ASSQSPGEKQPQH
12 | TRBV24-1 | ATSTGGPQETQY
13 | TRBV24-1 | ATSSPGRTQKEQF
11 | TRBV7-9 | ASSHYRGTEAF
18 | TRBV21-1 | ANKATGTSDSRPGTDTQY
13 | TRBV9 | ASSASTGGNTEAF
8 | TRBV20-1 | SAQFYEQY
13 | TRBV6-5 | ASRAGLINTGELF
10 | TRBV29-1 | SVVYNTGELF
10 | TRBV7-2 | ASSSYTGELF
12 | TRBV28 | ASSLSGRLDTQY
13 | TRBV5-1 | ASSLVGTSEETQY
12 | TRBV14 | ASSQDNRESEAF
12 | TRBV24-1 | ATSEPQGYNEQF
11 | TRBV5-1 | ASRGGTAAEQF
11 | TRBV2 | ASRMDWTGELF
13 | TRBV19 | ASSPFQDSYNEQF
13 | TRBV4-1 | ASSQGRQVQETQY
16 | TRBV5-1 | ASSSGTSGTGGTDTQY
10 | TRBV5-5 | ASSFPGQRLF
13 | TRBV5-1 | ASSLPVGGTDTQY
18 | TRBV24-1 | ATSFGLGTGGNNSNQPQH
17 | TRBV18 | ASSPLPGTSGRNTGELF